Below, 14 T cell receptor beta chains from the same sample are listed, as sequenced in a study of low-dose radiotherapy and immunotherapy resistance in tumors. Alpha- and beta-chain coverage of first-strand cDNA came from TRAV- and TRBV-specific primers. The PCR that amplified TCRs ran for 15 to 25 cycles, relying on a constant-region primer and a V-primer adapter. TCRdb reanalysed the reads using MiXCR and keeps one entry per CDR3 protein. This sample has approximately 14,000 distinct CDR3 sequences, with around 50% found just once. These receptors were obtained from a human donor with advanced metastatic prostate, ovarian, gallbladder or colorectal cancer (not recorded which). This table probably holds off-target reads from a library built for another chain.

By sample fraction, this clonotype is medium-sized. The V and J genes are TRBV29-1 and TRBJ2-7, with 14 bases that match TRBD2. Germline loops: CDR1 SQVTM, CDR2 ANQGSEA. J was trimmed by 6 bases and V by 4 bases; bases with no gene match: 2. The CDR3 consists of 13 residues. CDR3 nucleotides: TGCAGCGTTGCGGGACTAGCGGGAGCCGAGCAGTACTTC. Translation gives CSVAGLAGAEQYF.

The chain links TRBV30 to TRBJ1-4; possible D gene TRBD1, 5 bases. The germline gives CDR1 GTSNPN, CDR2 SVGIG (reference sequence). V lost 5 bases, J lost 7 bases, and 14 bases lay in between. This CDR3 has 13 residues. The CDR3 sequence: CAWGSGLREKLFF. CDR3 coding DNA: TGTGCCTGGGGCTCGGGGCTTCGTGAAAAACTGTTTTTT.

This clonotype occurred once. V gene TRBV7-2 combines with J gene TRBJ1-1, with TRBD1 matching 7 bases. The CDR3 consists of 15 residues. V shed 4 bases, J shed 2 bases, and the junction held 7 bases outside the gene matches. Germline CDR1 and CDR2: SGHTA and FQGNSA. The CDR3 protein is CASSSLGTVNTEAFF. CDR3 in DNA: TGTGCCAGCAGCTCCCTCGGGACAGTTAACACTGAAGCTTTCTTT.

Only one count was recorded for this clonotype. This rearrangement joins TRBV11-1 to TRBJ1-5; D not resolved. The V gene's germline CDR1 is SGHAT and CDR2 FQDESV (reference sequence). V was clipped by 5 bases and J by 10 bases, with 15 bases between them. This CDR3 comprises 13 residues. DNA of the CDR3: TGTGCCAGCAGCCTAGACGCCGAAGGTCCCCAGCATTTT. Translating it yields CASSLDAEGPQHF.

V and J are TRBV3-1 and TRBJ1-2; D ambiguous. CDR1 LGHDT and CDR2 YNNKEL come from the germline V gene (reference sequence). CDR3 size: 15 residues. V was pared by 5 bases and J by 9 bases, with 22 bases between. DNA for the CDR3: TGTGCCAGCAGCACAACAAGCGCGGACCTTGGAAGCTACACCTTC. Translating it yields CASSTTSADLGSYTF.

The chain joins TRBV11-2 to TRBJ2-7; TRBD1 agrees at 9 bases. The trim removed 5 bases at V and 0 bases at J, leaving 11 bases unmatched. Looked up from germline, CDR1 is SGHAT and CDR2 is FQNNGV. CDR3 length: 17 amino acids. CDR3 sequence reads: CASSPGQGKPYSYEQYF. The CDR3 DNA sequence: TGTGCCAGCAGCCCGGGACAGGGAAAACCTTACTCCTACGAGCAGTACTTC.

Only a few counts were recorded for this clonotype. The chain combines TRBV5-1 with TRBJ1-1, with TRBD1 matching 7 bases. V was clipped by 6 bases and J by 1 base; unmatched bases: 3. The CDR3 length is 13 residues. Germline lookup yields CDR1 SGHRS and CDR2 YFSETQ. The CDR3 sequence is CASKGTENTEAFF. For the CDR3, the DNA is TGCGCCAGCAAGGGGACAGAGAACACTGAAGCTTTCTTT.

V and J are TRBV4-1 and TRBJ2-3; possible D gene TRBD2, 6 bases. The CDR3 is 13 residues long. CDR1 is MGHRA, CDR2 YSYEKL, per germline. Trimming pared 6 bases from V and 1 base from J, leaving 8 bases between. The CDR3 nucleotides read TGCGCCAGCAGTGCGGGGCGCACAGATACGCAGTATTTT. This gives the protein CASSAGRTDTQYF.

The chain employs TRBV6-2 or TRBV6-3 and TRBJ1-1, with 10 bases identical to TRBD1. This CDR3 region has 16 residues. The V and J ends lost 4 bases and 0 bases, in that order; junction bases with no gene match: 5. Germline CDR1 and CDR2: MNHEY and SVGEGT. The CDR3 region has the DNA TGTGCCAGCAGTTCGACAGGGGGCCTGATGAACACTGAAGCTTTCTTT. Protein: CASSSTGGLMNTEAFF.

This chain connects TRBV29-1 to TRBJ2-1, with D tentatively TRBD2 (5 bases). Trimming left V 4 bases short and J 8 bases short, with 30 bases between. The CDR3 sequence is 18 residues long. CDR1 is SQVTM, CDR2 ANQGSEA, per germline. CDR3: CSVGKLSGSSRPTYEQFF. For the CDR3, the DNA is TGCAGCGTTGGGAAGTTGAGTGGGAGCTCTCGCCCCACATATGAGCAGTTCTTC.

The rearrangement joins TRBV6-1 to TRBJ2-3; 8 bases align to TRBD2. The length of the CDR3 is 15 residues. The V and J ends lost 5 bases and 5 bases, in that order; junction bases with no gene match: 9. CDR1 and CDR2 (germline): MNHNS, SASEGT. Here the CDR3 reads CASSYIAGRVDTQYF. As DNA, the CDR3 is TGTGCCAGCAGTTACATAGCGGGGAGGGTAGATACGCAGTATTTT.

The J gene is TRBJ1-5, the V gene TRBV19; D is uncertain. The CDR3 length is 14 residues. Germline CDR1 reads LNHDA; CDR2 reads SQIVND (reference sequence). Trimming pared 7 bases from V and 4 bases from J, leaving 14 bases between. The CDR3: CASTRTRTNQPQHF. The CDR3 DNA sequence: TGTGCCAGTACTCGCACACGCACTAATCAGCCCCAGCATTTT.

J is TRBJ1-1 and V is TRBV29-1, with no clear D. Trimming removed 4 bases at V and 1 base at J, with 4 bases between. In germline, CDR1 is SQVTM, CDR2 ANQGSEA. CDR3 length: 11 amino acids. CDR3 in DNA: TGCAGCGTTGTTCAGAACACTGAAGCTTTCTTT. Translating it yields CSVVQNTEAFF.

The chain uses TRBV5-1 and TRBJ2-1, with D perhaps given as TRBD1 or TRBD2 (6 bases each). Trimming removed 0 bases from V and 9 bases from J, with 10 bases in between. The CDR3 sequence is 13 residues long. Germline CDR1 is SGHRS and CDR2 is YFSETQ. This chain's CDR3 is CASSLDGGGEQFF. CDR3 DNA: TGCGCCAGCAGCTTGGACGGGGGCGGTGAGCAGTTCTTC.